This T cell receptor (beta chain) was identified during a study of cytomegalovirus exposure and HLA in healthy donors. Germline V gene data show CDR1 as SGHRS and CDR2 as YFSETQ. The CDR3 length is 16 residues. Trimming at V came to 3 bases and at J to 1 base, leaving 8 bases not matched to a gene. Points from the study as a whole: The sole available immune exposure information was CMV serostatus.

The primer mix had 60 Vbeta and 13 Jbeta primers. TCRdb keeps only in-frame clones here, not all; method: immunoSEQ multiplex PCR. This table has tens of thousands of clones, about three quarters appearing once. As regards this clone: Its specificity is unknown.

The source material was PBMCs. The V call is TRBV5-1, the J call TRBJ2-3; TRBD1 matches 7 bases. This receptor was obtained from a woman aged 40 to 50 in good health and CMV-seropositive. The CDR3 nucleotides are TGCGCCAGCAGCTGGGGACAGTGGATTGGCACAGATACGCAGTATTTT. Protein sequence: CASSWGQWIGTDTQYF.